This T cell receptor (beta chain) was sequenced during a study of breast tumors, draining lymph nodes, adjacent tissues. Overall study results and limits: The data were judged consistent with most tumor T cells coming from lymph node and expanding in tumor. Tumor repertoires ranked between lymph nodes and nontumor tissue in diversity, with V and J gene preferences. Luminal-like breast cancer showed significantly higher tumor–nontumor repertoire similarity than basal-like. That most tumor T cells come from lymph nodes remained unproven.

The lymph nodes were axillary draining lymph nodes from breast cancer patients. Of note for this clonotype: Its antigen is unknown.

The V and J ends lost 5 bases and 7 bases respectively, with 14 bases between them. Germline V gene lookup returns CDR1 SGHVS and CDR2 FQNEAQ. The CDR3 is 13 residues long. TCRdb reprocessed the multiplex PCR reads via MiXCR and lists one record per CDR3 protein. The sample shows 290,000 or so distinct CDR3 sequences, about 30% of them seen only once. This chain connects TRBV7-8 to TRBJ2-5, with D perhaps matching TRBD1 (7 bases). Sequenced input: axillary lymph node tissue. The sequence came from a female donor with breast cancer. Some clones in this sample may be carry-over from other donors' samples. This CDR3 is CASSSRQGGTQYF. The CDR3 DNA sequence: TGTGCCAGCAGCAGCAGACAGGGAGGGACCCAGTACTTC.